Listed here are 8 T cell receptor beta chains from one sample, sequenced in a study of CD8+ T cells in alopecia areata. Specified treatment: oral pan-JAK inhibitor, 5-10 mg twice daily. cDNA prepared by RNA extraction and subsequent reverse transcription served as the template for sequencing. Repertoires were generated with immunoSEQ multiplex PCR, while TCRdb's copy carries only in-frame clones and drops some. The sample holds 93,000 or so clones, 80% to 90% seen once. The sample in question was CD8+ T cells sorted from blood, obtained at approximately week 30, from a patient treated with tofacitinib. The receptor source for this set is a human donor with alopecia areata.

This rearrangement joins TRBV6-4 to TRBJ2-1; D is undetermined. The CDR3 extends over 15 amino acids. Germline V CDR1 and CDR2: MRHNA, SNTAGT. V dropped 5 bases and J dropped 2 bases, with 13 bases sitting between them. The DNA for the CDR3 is TGTGCCAGCAGTCCTTCCGTGGGTACCTACAATGAGCAGTTCTTC. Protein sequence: CASSPSVGTYNEQFF.

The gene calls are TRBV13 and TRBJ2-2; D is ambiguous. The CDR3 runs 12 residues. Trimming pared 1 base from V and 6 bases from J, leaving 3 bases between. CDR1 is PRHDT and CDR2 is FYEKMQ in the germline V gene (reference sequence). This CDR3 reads CASSLAAGELFF. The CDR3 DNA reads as TGTGCCAGCAGCTTAGCCGCCGGGGAGCTGTTTTTT.

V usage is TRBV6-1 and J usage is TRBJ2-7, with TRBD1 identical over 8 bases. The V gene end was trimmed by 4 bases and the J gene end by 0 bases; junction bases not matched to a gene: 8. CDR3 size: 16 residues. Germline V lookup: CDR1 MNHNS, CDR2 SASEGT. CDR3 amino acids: CASSVGADRVSYEQYF. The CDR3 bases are TGTGCCAGCAGTGTGGGTGCGGACAGGGTCTCCTACGAGCAGTACTTC.

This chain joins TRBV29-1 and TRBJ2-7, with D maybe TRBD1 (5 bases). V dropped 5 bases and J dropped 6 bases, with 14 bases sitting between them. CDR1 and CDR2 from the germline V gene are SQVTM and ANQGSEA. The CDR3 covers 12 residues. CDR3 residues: CSVPREGPEQYF. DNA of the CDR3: TGCAGCGTTCCCAGGGAAGGACCCGAGCAGTACTTC.

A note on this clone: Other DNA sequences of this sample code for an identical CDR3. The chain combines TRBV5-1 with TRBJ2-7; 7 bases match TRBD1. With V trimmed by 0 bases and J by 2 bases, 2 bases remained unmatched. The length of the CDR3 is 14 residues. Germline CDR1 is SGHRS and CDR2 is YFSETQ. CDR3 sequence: CASSLGQGAYEQYF. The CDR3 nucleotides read TGCGCCAGCAGCTTGGGACAGGGAGCCTACGAGCAGTACTTC.

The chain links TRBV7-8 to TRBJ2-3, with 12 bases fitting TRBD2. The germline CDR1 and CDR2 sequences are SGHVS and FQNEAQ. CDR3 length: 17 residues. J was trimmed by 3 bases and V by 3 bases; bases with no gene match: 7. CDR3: CASSFPASGGDTDTQYF. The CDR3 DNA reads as TGTGCCAGCAGCTTCCCCGCTAGCGGGGGGGATACAGATACGCAGTATTTT.

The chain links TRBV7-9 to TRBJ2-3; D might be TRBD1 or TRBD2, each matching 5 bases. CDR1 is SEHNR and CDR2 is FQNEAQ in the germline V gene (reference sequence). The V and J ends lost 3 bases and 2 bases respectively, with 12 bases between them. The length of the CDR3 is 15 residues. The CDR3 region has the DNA TGTGCCAGCAGCTTGAGGGGAACTTTCACAGATACGCAGTATTTT. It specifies CASSLRGTFTDTQYF.

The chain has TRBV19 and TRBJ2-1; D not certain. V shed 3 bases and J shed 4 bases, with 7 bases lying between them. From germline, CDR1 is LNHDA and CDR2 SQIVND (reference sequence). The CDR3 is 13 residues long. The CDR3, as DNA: TGTGCCAGTAGTATCGCCAGTTACAATGAGCAGTTCTTC. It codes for CASSIASYNEQFF.